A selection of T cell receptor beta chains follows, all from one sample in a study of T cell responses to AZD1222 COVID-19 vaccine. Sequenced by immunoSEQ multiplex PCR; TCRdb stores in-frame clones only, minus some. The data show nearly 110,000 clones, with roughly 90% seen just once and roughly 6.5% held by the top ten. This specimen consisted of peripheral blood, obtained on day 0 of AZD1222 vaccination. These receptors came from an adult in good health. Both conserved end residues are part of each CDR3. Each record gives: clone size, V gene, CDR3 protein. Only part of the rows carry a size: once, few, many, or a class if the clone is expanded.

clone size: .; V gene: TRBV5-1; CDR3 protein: CASSLAARANTEAFF
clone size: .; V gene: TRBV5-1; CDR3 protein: CASTEGGADEKLFF
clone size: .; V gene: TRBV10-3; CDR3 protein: CATADRVNTEAFF
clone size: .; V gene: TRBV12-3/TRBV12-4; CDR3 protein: CASSLRGGEQYF
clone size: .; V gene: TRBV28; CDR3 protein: CASSNSQGPGETQYF
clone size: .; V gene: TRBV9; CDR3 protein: CASNLRGEVTGELFF
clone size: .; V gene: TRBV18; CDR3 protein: CASSLPGGDQPQHF
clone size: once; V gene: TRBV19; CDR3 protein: CASSLSDRYNSPLHF
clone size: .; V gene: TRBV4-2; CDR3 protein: CASSQERISYEQYF
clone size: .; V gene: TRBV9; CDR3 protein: CASSVGASGRNYNEQFF
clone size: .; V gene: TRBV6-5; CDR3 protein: CASSYSWVHSPLHF
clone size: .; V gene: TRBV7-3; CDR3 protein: CASSGSGRAGNEQFF
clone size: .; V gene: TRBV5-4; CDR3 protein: CASSQADGGELFF
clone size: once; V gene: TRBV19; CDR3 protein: CASSIGRASGTLNYEQYF
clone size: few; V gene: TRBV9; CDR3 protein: CASSVSGNSPLHF
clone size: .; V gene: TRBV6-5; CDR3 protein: CASRLSSYNSPLHF
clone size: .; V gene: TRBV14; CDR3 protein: CASSQDRIGGYTF
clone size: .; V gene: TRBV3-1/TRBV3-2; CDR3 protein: CASGRIGDGNTIYF
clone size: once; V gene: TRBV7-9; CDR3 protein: CASSVPGLDSTDTQYF
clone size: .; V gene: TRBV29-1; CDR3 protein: CSVDRTGQSTGELFF
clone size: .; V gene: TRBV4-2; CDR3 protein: CASSLRGQDTGELFF
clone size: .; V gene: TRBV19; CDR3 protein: CASATGVSYNEQFF
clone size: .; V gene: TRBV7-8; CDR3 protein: CASSLYNRKTSGRGINEQFF
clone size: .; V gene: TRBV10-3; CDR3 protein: CAIEDRESNQPQHF
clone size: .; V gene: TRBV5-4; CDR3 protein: CASSSRTHTRGELFF
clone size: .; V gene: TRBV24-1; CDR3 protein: CATSDGLAGVVPDTQYF
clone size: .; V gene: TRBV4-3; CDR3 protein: CASSQGTTGGYEKLFF
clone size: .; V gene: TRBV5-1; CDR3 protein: CASSGGASGTMVGYNEQFF
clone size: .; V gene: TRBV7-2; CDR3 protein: CASSLDQDGTYGYTF
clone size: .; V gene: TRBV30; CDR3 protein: CAWSPTGTGVEKLFF
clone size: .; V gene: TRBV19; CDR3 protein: CASSARRGDSYNEQFF
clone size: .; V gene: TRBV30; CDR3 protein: CAWSGLGNIQYF
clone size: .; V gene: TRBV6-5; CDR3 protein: CAVRQDEKLFF
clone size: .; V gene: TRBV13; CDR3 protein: CASSIFDRAVETQYF
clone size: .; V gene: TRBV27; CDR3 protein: CASSLFQGGTEAFF
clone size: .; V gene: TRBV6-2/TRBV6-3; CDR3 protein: CASSQTGRTEAFF
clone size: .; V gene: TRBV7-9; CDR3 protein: CASSLMGTEAFF
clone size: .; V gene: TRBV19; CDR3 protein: CASAGREGRNEQFF
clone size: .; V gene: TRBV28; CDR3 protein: CASSPQNSNQPQHF
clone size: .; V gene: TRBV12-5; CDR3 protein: CASAQGGGNTGELFF
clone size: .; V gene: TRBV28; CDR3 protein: CASGNRLHF
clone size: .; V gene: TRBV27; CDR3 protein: CASSFGTSYNEQFF
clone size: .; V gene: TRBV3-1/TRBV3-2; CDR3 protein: CASSLWGGDEQYF
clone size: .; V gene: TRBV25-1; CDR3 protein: CASSESGLSGETQYF
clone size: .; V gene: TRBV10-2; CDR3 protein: CASSERGLGLETQYF
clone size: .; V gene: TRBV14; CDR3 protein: CASSHLPRDPYGYTF
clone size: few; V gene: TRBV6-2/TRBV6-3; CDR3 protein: CASSPGGYGQYF
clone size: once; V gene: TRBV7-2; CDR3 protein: CASSSRTSAYNEQFF
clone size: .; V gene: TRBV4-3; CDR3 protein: CASSQDNNYGYTF
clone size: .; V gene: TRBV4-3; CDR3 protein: CASSQDLWAGGLDTQYF